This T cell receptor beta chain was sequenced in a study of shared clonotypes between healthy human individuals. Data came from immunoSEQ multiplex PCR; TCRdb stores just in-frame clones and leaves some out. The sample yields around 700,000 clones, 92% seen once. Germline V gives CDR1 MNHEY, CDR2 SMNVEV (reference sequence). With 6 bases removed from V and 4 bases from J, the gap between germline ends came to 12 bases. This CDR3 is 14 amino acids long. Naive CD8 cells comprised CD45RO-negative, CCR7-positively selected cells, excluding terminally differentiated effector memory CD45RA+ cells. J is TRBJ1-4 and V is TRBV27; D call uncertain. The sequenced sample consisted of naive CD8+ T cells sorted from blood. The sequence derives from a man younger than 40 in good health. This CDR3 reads CASRAIYVNEKLFF. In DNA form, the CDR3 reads TGTGCCAGCAGAGCGATTTACGTTAATGAAAAACTGTTTTTT.